The clone carrying this T cell receptor (beta chain) occurred a few times. The data belong to a study of cytomegalovirus exposure and HLA in healthy donors. Study in general: Approximately 180 million T cells yielded approximately 110 million unique TCR beta sequences in earlier analysis.

Germline loops: CDR1 PRHDT, CDR2 FYEKMQ (reference sequence). The CDR3 has 14 amino acids. Trimming took off 5 bases at V and 5 bases at J, with 15 bases between the two ends. A multiplex PCR was run with 60 Vbeta primers and 13 Jbeta primers. TCRdb keeps only in-frame clones here, not all; method: immunoSEQ multiplex PCR. The sample has just over 150,000 clones, approximately 81% seen once. The TCR comes from a man between 18 and 35 years old in good health and CMV-seropositive. The specimen was PBMCs. This chain joins TRBV13 and TRBJ1-2; D is perhaps TRBD1 (6 bases). The chain's CDR3 is CASSTRDTGYGYTF. In DNA form, the CDR3 reads TGTGCCAGCAGCACCCGGGACACGGGTTATGGCTACACCTTC.